Reported below is one T cell receptor (beta chain). Researchers ran the assay at a deep level. Using immunoSEQ multiplex PCR, the repertoire was profiled, and TCRdb retains in-frame clones only, with some absent. The sample lists hundreds of thousands of clones; 90% to 96% were seen once. From germline, CDR1 is MGHRA and CDR2 YSYEKL. The V segment lost 1 base and the J segment 2 bases; nucleotides outside the gene matches: 4. The CDR3 has 16 residues. The data belong to a study of shared clonotypes between healthy human individuals. Study overall: A donor's plate count was three for CD4 naive and three for CD4 memory; CD8 naive had two and CD8 memory one.

Donors comprised only Caucasian adults living in Nashville, Tennessee. The sequencing input was naive CD4+ T cells sorted from blood. Stated subset: CD45RA+ positively selected. This rearrangement joins TRBV4-1 to TRBJ2-7, with 11 bases that match TRBD1. The TCR was taken from a woman in her twenties or thirties in good health. This CDR3 reads CASSQAPGQGAYEQYF. For the CDR3, the DNA is TGCGCCAGCAGCCAAGCTCCGGGACAGGGGGCCTACGAGCAGTACTTC.